Listed here is a single TCR beta chain. TCRdb's copy holds only in-frame clones and misses some; the assay was immunoSEQ multiplex PCR. The sample lists about 83,000 clones, approximately 88% occurring once. This specimen comes from a study of T cell responses to AZD1222 COVID-19 vaccine. The germline V and J ends were trimmed by 3 bases and 2 bases, with 15 bases remaining between them. CDR1 MNHEY and CDR2 SMNVEV come from the germline V gene (reference sequence). The CDR3 contains 16 residues. This clonotype was obtained from an adult in good health. This sample comprised peripheral blood, obtained on day 0 of MenACWY control vaccination. The chain joins TRBV27 to TRBJ2-3; no clear D. The CDR3 DNA is TGTGCCAGCAGTTTCCTACCCTCTAGGTACACAGATACGCAGTATTTT. Its translation: CASSFLPSRYTDTQYF.